This T cell receptor (beta chain) comes out of a study of read filtering for tumor transcriptome and immune sequencing. Overall study: Patients were around 17 male and about 15 female, mean age around 70 years, range roughly 47 to 80. TCR-mapped reads were about 3.5 to 10.27 million with IR-seq versus roughly 80 to 1273 with RNA-seq.

Only a few counts were recorded for this clonotype. Trimming removed 1 base at V and 2 bases at J, with 6 bases between. The CDR3 has 15 residues. From 400 to 450 ng of RNA, a library with molecular barcoded alpha/delta and beta/gamma adaptors was made. Via MiXCR, TCRdb re-called the reads, giving one row per CDR3 protein. The sample holds about 35,000 distinct CDR3 sequences, 14% seen once. This chain connects TRBV12-3 or TRBV12-4 to TRBJ1-6; D is uncertain. Material: a population of CD138-negative cells sorted from bone marrow. This clonotype originated in a donor aged 40 or over with multiple myeloma. The CDR3: CASSLDSPYNSPLHF. CDR3 sequence (DNA): TGTGCCAGCAGTTTAGATAGCCCCTATAATTCACCCCTCCACTTT.